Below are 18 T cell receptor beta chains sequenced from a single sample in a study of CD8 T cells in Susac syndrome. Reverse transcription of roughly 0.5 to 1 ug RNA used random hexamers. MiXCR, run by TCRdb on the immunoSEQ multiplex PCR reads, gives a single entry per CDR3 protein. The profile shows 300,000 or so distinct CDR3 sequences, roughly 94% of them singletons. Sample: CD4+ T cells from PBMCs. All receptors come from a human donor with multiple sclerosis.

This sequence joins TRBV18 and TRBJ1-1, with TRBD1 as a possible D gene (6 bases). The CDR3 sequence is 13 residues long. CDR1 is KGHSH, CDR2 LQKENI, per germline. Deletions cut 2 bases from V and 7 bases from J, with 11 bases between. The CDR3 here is CASSPTGLREAFF. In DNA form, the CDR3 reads TGTGCCAGCTCACCAACAGGGTTGCGTGAAGCTTTCTTT.

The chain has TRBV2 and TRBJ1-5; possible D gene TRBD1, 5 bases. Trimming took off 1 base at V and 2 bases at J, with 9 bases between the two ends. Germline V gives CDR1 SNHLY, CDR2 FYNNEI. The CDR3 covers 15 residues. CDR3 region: CASSEGGVGNQPQHF. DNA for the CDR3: TGTGCCAGCAGTGAAGGAGGGGTTGGCAATCAGCCCCAGCATTTT.

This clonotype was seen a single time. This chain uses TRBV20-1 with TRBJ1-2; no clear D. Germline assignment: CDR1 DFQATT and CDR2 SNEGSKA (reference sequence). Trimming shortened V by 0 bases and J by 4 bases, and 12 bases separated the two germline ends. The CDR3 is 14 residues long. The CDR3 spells CSARDPGGSYGYTF. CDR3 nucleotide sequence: TGCAGTGCTAGAGATCCCGGCGGGTCCTATGGCTACACCTTC.

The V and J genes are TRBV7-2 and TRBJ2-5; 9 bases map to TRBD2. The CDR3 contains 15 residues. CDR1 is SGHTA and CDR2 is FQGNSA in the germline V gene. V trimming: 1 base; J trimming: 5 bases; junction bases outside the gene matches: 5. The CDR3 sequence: CASSLVREGWETQYF. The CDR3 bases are TGTGCCAGCAGCTTAGTGCGGGAGGGATGGGAGACCCAGTACTTC. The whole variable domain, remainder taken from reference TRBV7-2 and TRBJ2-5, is GAGVSQSPSNKVTEKGKDVELRCDPISGHTALYWYRQSLGQGLEFLIYFQGNSAPDKSGLPSDRFSAERTGGSVSTLTIQRTQQEDSAVYLCASSLVREGWETQYFGPGTRLLVL.

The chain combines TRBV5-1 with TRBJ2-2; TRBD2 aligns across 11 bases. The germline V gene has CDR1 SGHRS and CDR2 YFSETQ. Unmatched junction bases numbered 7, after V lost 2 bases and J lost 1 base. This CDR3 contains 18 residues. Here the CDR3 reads CASSLTSGGFMNTGELFF. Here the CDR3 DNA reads TGCGCCAGCAGCTTAACTAGCGGGGGATTTATGAACACCGGGGAGCTGTTTTTT. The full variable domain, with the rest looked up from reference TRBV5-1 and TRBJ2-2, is KAGVTQTPRYLIKTRGQQVTLSCSPISGHRSVSWYQQTPGQGLQFLFEYFSETQRNKGNFPGRFSGRQFSNSRSEMNVSTLELGDSALYLCASSLTSGGFMNTGELFFGEGSRLTVL.

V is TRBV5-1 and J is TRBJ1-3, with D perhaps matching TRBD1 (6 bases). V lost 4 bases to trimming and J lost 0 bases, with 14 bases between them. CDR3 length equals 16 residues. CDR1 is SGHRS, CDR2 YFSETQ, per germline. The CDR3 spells CASSRGGASSGNTIYF. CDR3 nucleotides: TGCGCCAGCAGCCGGGGGGGGGCGAGCTCTGGAAACACCATATATTTT.

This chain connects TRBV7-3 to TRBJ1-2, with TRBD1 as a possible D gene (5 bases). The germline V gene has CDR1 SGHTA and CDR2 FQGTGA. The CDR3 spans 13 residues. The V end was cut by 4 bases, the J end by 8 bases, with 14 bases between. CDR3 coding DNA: TGTGCCAGCAGCTCTAACCGGGGACGGGGCTACACCTTC. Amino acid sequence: CASSSNRGRGYTF.

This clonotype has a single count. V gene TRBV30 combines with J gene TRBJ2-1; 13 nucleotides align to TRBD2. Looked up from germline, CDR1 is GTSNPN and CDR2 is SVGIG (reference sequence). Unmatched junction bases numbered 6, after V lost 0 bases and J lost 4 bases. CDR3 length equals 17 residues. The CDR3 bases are TGTGCCTGGAGTGTTCTCCGGACTAGCGGGGGATACAATGAGCAGTTCTTC. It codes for CAWSVLRTSGGYNEQFF.

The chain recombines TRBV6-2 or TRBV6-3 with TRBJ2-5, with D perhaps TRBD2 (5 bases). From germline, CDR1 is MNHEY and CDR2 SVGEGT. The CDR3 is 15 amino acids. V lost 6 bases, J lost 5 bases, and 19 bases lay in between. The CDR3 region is CASSTPQLVGETQYF. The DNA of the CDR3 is TGTGCCAGCAGCACTCCGCAACTAGTTGGGGAGACCCAGTACTTC.

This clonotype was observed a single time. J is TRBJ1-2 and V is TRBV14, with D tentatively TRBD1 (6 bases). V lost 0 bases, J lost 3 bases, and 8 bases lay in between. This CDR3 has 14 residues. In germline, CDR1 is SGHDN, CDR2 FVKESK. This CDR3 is CASSQEAGDYGYTF. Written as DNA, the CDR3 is TGTGCCAGCAGCCAAGAGGCAGGGGACTATGGCTACACCTTC. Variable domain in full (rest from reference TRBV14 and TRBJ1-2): EAGVTQFPSHSVIEKGQTVTLRCDPISGHDNLYWYRRVMGKEIKFLLHFVKESKQDESGMPNNRFLAERTGGTYSTLKVQPAELEDSGVYFCASSQEAGDYGYTFGSGTRLTVV.

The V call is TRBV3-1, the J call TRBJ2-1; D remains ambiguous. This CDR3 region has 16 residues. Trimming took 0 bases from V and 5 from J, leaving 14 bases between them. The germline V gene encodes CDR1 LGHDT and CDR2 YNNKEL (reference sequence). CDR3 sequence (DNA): TGTGCCAGCAGCCAAGATCGGCGGACGGGCGACAATGAGCAGTTCTTC. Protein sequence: CASSQDRRTGDNEQFF.

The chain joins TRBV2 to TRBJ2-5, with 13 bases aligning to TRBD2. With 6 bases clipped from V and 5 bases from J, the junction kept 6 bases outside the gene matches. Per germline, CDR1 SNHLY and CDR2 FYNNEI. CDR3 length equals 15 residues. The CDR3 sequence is CASRILAGGIETQYF. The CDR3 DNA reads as TGTGCCAGCAGGATACTAGCGGGAGGGATTGAGACCCAGTACTTC.

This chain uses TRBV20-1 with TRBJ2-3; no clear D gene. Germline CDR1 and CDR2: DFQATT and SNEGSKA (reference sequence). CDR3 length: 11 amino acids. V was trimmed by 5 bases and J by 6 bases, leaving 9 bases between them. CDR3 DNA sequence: TGCAGTGCTCCCGTTTTCGATACGCAGTATTTT. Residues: CSAPVFDTQYF.

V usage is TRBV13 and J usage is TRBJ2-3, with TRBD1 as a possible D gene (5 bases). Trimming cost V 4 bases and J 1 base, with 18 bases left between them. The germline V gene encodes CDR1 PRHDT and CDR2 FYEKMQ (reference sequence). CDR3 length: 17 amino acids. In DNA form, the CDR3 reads TGTGCCAGCAGCTCCCGCGGATTCTCGACAGGCACAGATACGCAGTATTTT. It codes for CASSSRGFSTGTDTQYF.

The CDR3 loop is CASRGTVRGAYNSPLHF. CDR3 nucleotide sequence: TGTGCCAGCAGGGGGACAGTCCGAGGCGCCTATAATTCACCCCTCCACTTT. This chain uses TRBV6-1 with TRBJ1-6; 7 positions match TRBD1. V was clipped by 6 bases and J by 2 bases; unmatched bases: 10. Germline-derived CDR1 and CDR2 are MNHNS and SASEGT. The CDR3 consists of 17 residues.

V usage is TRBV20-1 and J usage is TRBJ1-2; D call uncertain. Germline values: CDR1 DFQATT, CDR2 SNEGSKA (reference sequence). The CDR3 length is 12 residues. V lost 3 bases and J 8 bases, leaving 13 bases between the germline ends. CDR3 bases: TGCAGTGCTAGGTGGACCGGACCAGGCTACACCTTC. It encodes CSARWTGPGYTF.

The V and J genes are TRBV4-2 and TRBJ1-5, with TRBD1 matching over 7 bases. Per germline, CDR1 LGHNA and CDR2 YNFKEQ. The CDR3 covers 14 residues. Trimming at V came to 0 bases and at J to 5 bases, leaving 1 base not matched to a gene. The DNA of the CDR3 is TGTGCCAGCAGCCAAGACAGGGGGGATCAGCCCCAGCATTTT. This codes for CASSQDRGDQPQHF.

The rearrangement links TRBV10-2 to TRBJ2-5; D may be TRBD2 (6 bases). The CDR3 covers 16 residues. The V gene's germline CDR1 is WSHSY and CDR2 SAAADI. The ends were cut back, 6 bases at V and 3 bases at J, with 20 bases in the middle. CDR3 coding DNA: TGCGCCAGCAGCCCCGGGACTGGAGGGTCTAAAGAGACCCAGTACTTC. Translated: CASSPGTGGSKETQYF.